Listed here are 4 T cell receptor beta chains from one sample, sequenced in a study of cytomegalovirus exposure and HLA in healthy donors. 60 Vbeta and 13 Jbeta primers were used in PCR. The data were produced by immunoSEQ multiplex PCR, yet TCRdb's version contains in-frame clones alone and is incomplete. The top ten hold around 3% of the sample, which has 100,000 to 150,000 clones, around three quarters seen once. Sequenced: PBMCs. The receptors here all came from a male donor in good health and CMV-seronegative.

V usage is TRBV15 and J usage is TRBJ1-1; D perhaps matches TRBD1 (5 bases). Germline V lookup: CDR1 LNHNV, CDR2 YYDKDF (reference sequence). The CDR3 has 15 amino acids. Trimming shortened V by 0 bases and J by 1 base, and 9 bases separated the two germline ends. CDR3 DNA: TGTGCCACCAGCAGAGATTTAGGGGAGAACACTGAAGCTTTCTTT. Its translation is CATSRDLGENTEAFF.

This sequence joins TRBV29-1 and TRBJ2-7; 8 bases align to TRBD2. The CDR3 spans 14 residues. Germline CDR1 reads SQVTM; CDR2 reads ANQGSEA. V dropped 3 bases and J dropped 3; count of bases not matched to a gene: 7. Here the CDR3 DNA reads TGCAGCGTTGACGGCCTAGCGGGCAGCTACGAGCAGTACTTC. It codes for CSVDGLAGSYEQYF.

Regarding this clone: One end of the junction varies from germline; a read error may be responsible. The chain links TRBV7-9 to TRBJ2-7; 7 positions agree with TRBD2. There are 12 residues in the CDR3. Germline CDR1 is SEHNR and CDR2 is FQNEAQ (reference sequence). For the CDR3, the DNA is TGTTCCAGCAACTTAGGCGGGGGCGAGCAGTACTTC. Its protein is CSSNLGGGEQYF.

The chain links TRBV5-4 to TRBJ2-3; 7 bases fit TRBD2. The J segment lost 2 bases and the V segment lost 0 bases, leaving 6 bases of the junction unmatched. The CDR3 runs to 16 residues. CDR1 and CDR2 (germline): SGHNT, YYREEE (reference sequence). CDR3 DNA sequence: TGTGCCAGCAGCTTGGAGGGAGCGGGACTCACAGATACGCAGTATTTT. It codes for CASSLEGAGLTDTQYF.